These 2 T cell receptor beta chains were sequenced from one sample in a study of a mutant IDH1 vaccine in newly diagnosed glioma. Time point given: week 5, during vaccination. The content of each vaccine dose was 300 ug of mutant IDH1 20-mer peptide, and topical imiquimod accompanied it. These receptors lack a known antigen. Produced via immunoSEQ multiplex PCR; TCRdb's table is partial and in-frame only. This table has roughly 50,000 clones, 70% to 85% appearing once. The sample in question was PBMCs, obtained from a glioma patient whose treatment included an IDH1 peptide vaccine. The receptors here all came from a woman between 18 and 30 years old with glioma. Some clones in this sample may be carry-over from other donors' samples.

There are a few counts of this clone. This CDR3 reads CASSLRGPNYNEQFF. The CDR3 DNA is TGTGCCAGCAGCCTTAGGGGGCCGAACTACAATGAGCAGTTCTTC. The chain links TRBV7-2 to TRBJ2-1, with 7 bases identical to TRBD1. Germline V gene lookup returns CDR1 SGHTA and CDR2 FQGNSA. Germline trimming cut 5 bases from V and 3 bases from J; bases unmatched to any gene: 7. The CDR3 contains 15 residues.

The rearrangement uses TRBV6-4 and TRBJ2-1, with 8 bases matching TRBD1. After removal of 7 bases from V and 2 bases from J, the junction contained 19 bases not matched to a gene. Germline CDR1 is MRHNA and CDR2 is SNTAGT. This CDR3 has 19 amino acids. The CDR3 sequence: CASTPWTGTTEDPYNEQFF. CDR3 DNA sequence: TGTGCCAGCACCCCTTGGACAGGGACCACAGAAGACCCCTACAATGAGCAGTTCTTC.